The next 5 T cell receptor beta chains were all read from a single sample in a study of T-cell reconstitution after alpha-beta-depleted transplantation in children. It was with unique molecular identifiers that the TCRbeta library was prepared. Via MiXCR, TCRdb re-called the PCR reads, giving one row per CDR3 protein. The table has approximately 170,000 distinct CDR3 sequences, around 10% seen once. The source was PBMCs, collected before TCRalphabeta/CD19-depleted stem cell transplant. These receptors were taken from a boy between 2 and 10 years old with acute myeloid leukemia, due to receive a stem cell transplant.

This clonotype occurred many times. The rearrangement links TRBV12-3 or TRBV12-4 to TRBJ1-2, with 10 bases that match TRBD1. The CDR3 is made up of 16 amino acids. Trimming at V came to 3 bases and at J to 0 bases, leaving 4 bases not matched to a gene. Here the CDR3 reads CASSFGTGAANYGYTF. CDR3 nucleotide sequence: TGTGCCAGCAGTTTCGGGACAGGGGCAGCTAACTATGGCTACACCTTC.

The gene calls are TRBV24-1 and TRBJ2-7; D might be TRBD2 (6 bases). V shed 7 bases and J shed 0 bases, with 6 bases lying between them. This CDR3 comprises 12 residues. The germline V gene has CDR1 KGHDR and CDR2 SFDVKD. This chain's CDR3 is CATSGGSYEQYF. As DNA, the CDR3 is TGTGCCACCAGCGGGGGCTCCTACGAGCAGTACTTC.

In this sample, this clonotype turned up many times. The V gene is TRBV20-1, the J gene TRBJ2-3; 7 bases are shared with TRBD2. V lost 2 bases and J lost 6; bases outside the gene matches: 11. The CDR3 contains 15 residues. In germline, CDR1 is DFQATT, CDR2 SNEGSKA (reference sequence). The CDR3 spells CSARIAGGASDTQYF. The CDR3 nucleotides are TGCAGTGCTAGAATAGCGGGCGGGGCATCTGATACGCAGTATTTT.

Ten or more counts support this clonotype. V usage is TRBV4-1 and J usage is TRBJ1-4; no clear D. Germline CDR1 MGHRA, CDR2 YSYEKL. Trimming took off 1 base at V and 9 bases at J, with 21 bases between the two ends. There are 17 residues in the CDR3. DNA of the CDR3: TGCGCCAGCAGCCAAGTTTATCTCAAGTTTGCAACTAAAAAACTGTTTTTT. It is translated as CASSQVYLKFATKKLFF.

The CDR3 bases are TGTGCCAGCGGGGACGGCTACGAGCAGTACTTC. Amino acid sequence: CASGDGYEQYF. This chain joins TRBV2 and TRBJ2-7; the D gene could be TRBD1 or TRBD2 (5 bases each). The germline CDR1 and CDR2 sequences are SNHLY and FYNNEI. Trimming removed 8 bases at V and 3 bases at J, with 8 bases between. There are 11 residues in the CDR3.